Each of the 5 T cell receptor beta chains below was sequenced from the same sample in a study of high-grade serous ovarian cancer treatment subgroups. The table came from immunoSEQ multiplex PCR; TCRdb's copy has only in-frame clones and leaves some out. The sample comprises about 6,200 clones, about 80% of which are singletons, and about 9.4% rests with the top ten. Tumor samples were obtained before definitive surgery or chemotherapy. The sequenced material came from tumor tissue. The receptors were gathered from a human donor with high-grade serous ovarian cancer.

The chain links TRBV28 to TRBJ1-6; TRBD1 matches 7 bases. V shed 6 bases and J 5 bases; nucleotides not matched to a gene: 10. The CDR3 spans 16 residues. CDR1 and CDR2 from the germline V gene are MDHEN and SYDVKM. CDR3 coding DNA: TGTGCCAGCAGCAAGACAGGGAGTCTCGATAATTCACCCCTCCACTTT. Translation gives CASSKTGSLDNSPLHF.

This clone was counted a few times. The CDR3 reads CASSQGGTGSYEQYF. The CDR3 nucleotides are TGCGCCAGCAGCCAAGGCGGGACAGGATCCTACGAGCAGTACTTC. The chain couples TRBV4-1 to TRBJ2-7; 8 bases are a match to TRBD1. This CDR3 has 15 residues. From germline, CDR1 is MGHRA and CDR2 YSYEKL. The V gene end was trimmed by 1 base and the J gene end by 1 base; junction bases not matched to a gene: 3.

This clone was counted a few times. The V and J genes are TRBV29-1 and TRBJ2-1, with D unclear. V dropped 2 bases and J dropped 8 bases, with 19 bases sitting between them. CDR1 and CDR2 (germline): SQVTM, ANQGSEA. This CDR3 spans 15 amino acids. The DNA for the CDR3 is TGCAGCGTTGAATACCCGGTCTCGGGTTTCGATGAGCAGTTCTTC. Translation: CSVEYPVSGFDEQFF.

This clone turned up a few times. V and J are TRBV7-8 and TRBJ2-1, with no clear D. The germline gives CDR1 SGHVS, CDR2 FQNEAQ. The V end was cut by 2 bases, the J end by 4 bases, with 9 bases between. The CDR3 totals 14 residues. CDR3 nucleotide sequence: TGTGCCAGCAGCTTATCCTCCTTATACAATGAGCAGTTCTTC. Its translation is CASSLSSLYNEQFF.

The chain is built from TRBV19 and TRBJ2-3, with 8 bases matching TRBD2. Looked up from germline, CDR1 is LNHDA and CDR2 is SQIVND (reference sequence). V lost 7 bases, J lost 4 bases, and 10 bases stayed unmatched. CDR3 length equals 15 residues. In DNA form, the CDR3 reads TGTGCCAGTACGACGGGGGCTAGCGGGTCAGATACGCAGTATTTT. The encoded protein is CASTTGASGSDTQYF.